This T cell receptor (beta chain) is drawn from a study of Graves' ophthalmopathy and Graves' hyperthyroidism. Study-wide points: Blood was where most expanded thyroid clonotypes above 0.001 frequency also turned up.

Amplification targeted the TCR beta CDR3 regions, with RNA transcripts as the source material. The library came from an HTBI-primed first-round RT-PCR and a second-round multiplex PCR. MiXCR, run by TCRdb on the multiplex PCR reads, gives a single entry per CDR3 protein. The sample consists of over 150,000 distinct CDR3 sequences, 30% to 45% of them appearing once. Germline CDR1 MNHEY, CDR2 SMNVEV (reference sequence). The CDR3 is 17 residues long. The V end lost 11 bases, the J end lost 0 bases, and 23 bases lay between the germline ends. This clonotype was seen only once. Its antigen is not identified. The study excluded patients with other autoimmune diseases, uncontrolled infections, pregnancy or lactation. Orbital computed tomography, together with clinical symptoms, serum thyroxine, TRAb and thyroid ultrasound, was used for diagnosis. Fresh peripheral blood (more than 9.5 ml) yielded the PBMCs.

The sequence was collected from a woman aged 40-49 years with Graves' ophthalmopathy. This sequence joins TRBV27 and TRBJ1-3; D is unresolved. The sequencing input was peripheral blood. In nucleotides, the CDR3 is TGTGCCTACAAACGGGAGGCAGCCTCGAGCTCTGGAAACACCATATATTTT. This sequence encodes CAYKREAASSSGNTIYF.